Listed below are T cell receptor beta chains from one sample, sequenced in a study of blood T cell repertoires in COVID-19. The assay was immunoSEQ multiplex PCR, and TCRdb's table has in-frame clones only and misses some. The table has 130,000 to 150,000 clones, 81% seen once; the top ten hold roughly 8.4%. Input material: peripheral blood. Receptors originate from a human donor with acute or convalescent COVID-19. The donor label of this sample is uncertain. Both conserved end residues are part of each CDR3. A D gene is named only where the DNA matches it firmly. Clone size, where shown, is once, few, many, or a class for clones that have expanded.

d_gene: TRBD2
abundance: few
j_gene: TRBJ2-3
v_gene: TRBV9
CDR3aa: CASSVDPLAGVISTDTQYF
CDR3nt: TGTGCCAGCAGCGTAGATCCACTAGCGGGGGTGATAAGCACAGATACGCAGTATTTT

d_gene: TRBD1
abundance: few
j_gene: TRBJ1-1
v_gene: TRBV11-2
CDR3aa: CASSSGTGRTEAFF
CDR3nt: TGTGCCAGCAGCTCGGGGACAGGGCGGACTGAAGCTTTCTTT

d_gene: -
abundance: -
j_gene: TRBJ1-2
v_gene: TRBV5-1
CDR3aa: CASSLAGLYGYTF
CDR3nt: TGCGCCAGCAGCTTGGCCGGACTCTATGGCTACACCTTC

d_gene: -
abundance: few
j_gene: TRBJ1-2
v_gene: TRBV13
CDR3aa: CASSLGQEEAGAGGYTF
CDR3nt: TGTGCCAGCAGCTTAGGCCAAGAGGAGGCAGGGGCGGGTGGCTACACCTTC

d_gene: -
abundance: -
j_gene: TRBJ1-5
v_gene: TRBV29-1
CDR3aa: CSAGNGGNQPQHF
CDR3nt: TGCAGCGCAGGGAACGGGGGCAATCAGCCCCAGCATTTT

d_gene: -
abundance: -
j_gene: TRBJ1-5
v_gene: TRBV2
CDR3aa: CASTQRRVGSNQPQHF
CDR3nt: TGTGCCAGCACCCAAAGGAGGGTTGGTAGCAATCAGCCCCAGCATTTT

d_gene: -
abundance: -
j_gene: TRBJ2-7
v_gene: TRBV15
CDR3aa: CATRDSGGYEQYF
CDR3nt: TGTGCCACTAGGGACAGTGGGGGGTACGAGCAGTACTTC

d_gene: TRBD1
abundance: -
j_gene: TRBJ1-1
v_gene: TRBV19
CDR3aa: CASSTNRGQTEAFF
CDR3nt: TGTGCCAGTAGTACGAACAGGGGGCAGACTGAAGCTTTCTTT

d_gene: TRBD1
abundance: -
j_gene: TRBJ2-1
v_gene: TRBV12-5
CDR3aa: CASGLVRDGTVNYNEQFF
CDR3nt: TGTGCTAGTGGTTTGGTACGGGACGGGACAGTCAACTACAATGAGCAGTTCTTC

d_gene: TRBD2
abundance: few
j_gene: TRBJ2-3
v_gene: TRBV5-1
CDR3aa: CASSGLAGGTDTQYF
CDR3nt: TGCGCCAGCAGCGGACTAGCGGGGGGCACAGATACGCAGTATTTT

d_gene: -
abundance: -
j_gene: TRBJ1-1
v_gene: TRBV6-5
CDR3aa: CASEGGGGDTEAFF
CDR3nt: TGTGCCAGCGAAGGAGGTGGGGGGGACACTGAAGCTTTCTTT

d_gene: -
abundance: -
j_gene: TRBJ1-2
v_gene: TRBV7-9
CDR3aa: CASSAYTGTNYGYTF
CDR3nt: TGTGCCAGCAGCGCATACACCGGGACAAACTATGGCTACACCTTC

d_gene: -
abundance: once
j_gene: TRBJ1-3
v_gene: TRBV6-5
CDR3aa: CASSHSSEDGPRGYF
CDR3nt: TGTGCCAGCAGCCACTCCTCAGAAGACGGCCCTCGGGGATATTTT

d_gene: TRBD1
abundance: -
j_gene: TRBJ1-6
v_gene: TRBV11-2
CDR3aa: CASSLRGGLGGSYNSPLHF
CDR3nt: TGTGCCAGCAGCCTCCGAGGGGGCCTAGGAGGCTCCTATAATTCACCCCTCCACTTT

d_gene: -
abundance: -
j_gene: TRBJ2-2
v_gene: TRBV7-2
CDR3aa: CASSLRRVDTGELFF
CDR3nt: TGTGCCAGCAGCTTACGGCGGGTAGACACCGGGGAGCTGTTTTTT

d_gene: TRBD1
abundance: few
j_gene: TRBJ1-1
v_gene: TRBV6-4
CDR3aa: CASKISAGGSWNTEAFF
CDR3nt: TGTGCCAGCAAGATTTCGGCAGGGGGCTCTTGGAACACTGAAGCTTTCTTT

d_gene: TRBD1
abundance: once
j_gene: TRBJ2-2
v_gene: TRBV9
CDR3aa: CASSTYRDRAPGELFF
CDR3nt: TGTGCCAGCAGCACCTACCGGGACAGGGCCCCCGGGGAGCTGTTTTTT

d_gene: -
abundance: -
j_gene: TRBJ2-2
v_gene: TRBV10-3
CDR3aa: CAISVNRVNTGELFF
CDR3nt: TGTGCCATCAGTGTGAACAGGGTGAACACCGGGGAGCTGTTTTTT

d_gene: TRBD1
abundance: -
j_gene: TRBJ1-3
v_gene: TRBV5-4
CDR3aa: CASSDQTGGRGNTIYF
CDR3nt: TGTGCCAGCAGCGACCAAACAGGGGGCAGGGGAAACACCATATATTTT

d_gene: -
abundance: -
j_gene: TRBJ1-2
v_gene: TRBV6-6
CDR3aa: CASSTDRTYGYTF
CDR3nt: TGTGCCAGCAGTACGGACAGAACCTATGGCTACACCTTC

d_gene: -
abundance: -
j_gene: TRBJ2-2
v_gene: TRBV5-6
CDR3aa: CASRPDRLLSGELFF
CDR3nt: TGTGCCAGCAGACCCGACAGGTTGCTCAGCGGGGAGCTGTTTTTT

d_gene: TRBD2
abundance: -
j_gene: TRBJ2-3
v_gene: TRBV9
CDR3aa: CASSVSGGGLDTQYF
CDR3nt: TGTGCCAGCAGCGTCAGCGGGGGGGGGTTAGATACGCAGTATTTT

d_gene: -
abundance: -
j_gene: TRBJ1-1
v_gene: TRBV7-2
CDR3aa: CASSRLRDTEAFF
CDR3nt: TGTGCCAGCAGCCGACTTCGGGACACTGAAGCTTTCTTT

d_gene: TRBD1
abundance: once
j_gene: TRBJ2-7
v_gene: TRBV30
CDR3aa: CAWSARTGRNEQYF
CDR3nt: TGTGCCTGGAGTGCCCGGACAGGGAGAAACGAGCAGTACTTC

d_gene: -
abundance: few
j_gene: TRBJ1-1
v_gene: TRBV15
CDR3aa: CATSRDTLGGRRGTEAFF
CDR3nt: TGTGCCACCAGCAGAGATACCCTCGGGGGACGGCGGGGGACTGAAGCTTTCTTT

d_gene: -
abundance: once
j_gene: TRBJ1-2
v_gene: TRBV20-1
CDR3aa: CSARSVHGYTF
CDR3nt: TGCAGTGCTCGGAGTGTACATGGCTACACCTTC

d_gene: -
abundance: -
j_gene: TRBJ2-5
v_gene: TRBV24-1
CDR3aa: CATSDMKGPGETQYF
CDR3nt: TGTGCCACCAGTGACATGAAGGGGCCGGGAGAGACCCAGTACTTC